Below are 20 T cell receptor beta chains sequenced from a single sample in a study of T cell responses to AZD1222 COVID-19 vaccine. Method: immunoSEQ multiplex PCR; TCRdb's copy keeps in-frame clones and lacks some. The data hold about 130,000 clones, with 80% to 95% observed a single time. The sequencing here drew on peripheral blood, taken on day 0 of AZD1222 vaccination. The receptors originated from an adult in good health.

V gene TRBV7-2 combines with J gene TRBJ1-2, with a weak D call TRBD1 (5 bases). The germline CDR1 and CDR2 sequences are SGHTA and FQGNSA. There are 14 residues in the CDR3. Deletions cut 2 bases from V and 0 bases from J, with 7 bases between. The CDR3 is CASSLHRTNYGYTF. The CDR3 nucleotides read TGTGCCAGCAGCTTACACAGGACTAACTATGGCTACACCTTC.

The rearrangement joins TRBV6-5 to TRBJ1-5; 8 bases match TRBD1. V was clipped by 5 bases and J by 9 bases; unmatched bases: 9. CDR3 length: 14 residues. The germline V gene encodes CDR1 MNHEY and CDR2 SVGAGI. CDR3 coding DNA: TGTGCCAGCAGTACGGACAGGGCCTCCCCGCCCCAGCATTTT. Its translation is CASSTDRASPPQHF.

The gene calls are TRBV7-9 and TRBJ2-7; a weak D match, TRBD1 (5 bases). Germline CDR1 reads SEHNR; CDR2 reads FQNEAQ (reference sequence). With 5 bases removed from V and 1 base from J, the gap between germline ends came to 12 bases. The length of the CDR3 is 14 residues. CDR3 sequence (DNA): TGTGCCAGCAGCCAGGGTTTGTTGTCCTACGAGCAGTACTTC. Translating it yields CASSQGLLSYEQYF.

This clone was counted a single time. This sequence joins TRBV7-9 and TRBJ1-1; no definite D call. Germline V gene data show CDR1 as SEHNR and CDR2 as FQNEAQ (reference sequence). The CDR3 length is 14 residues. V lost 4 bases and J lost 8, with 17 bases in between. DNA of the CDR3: TGTGCCAGCAGCTCTACGCGGCCAACGTCCGAAGCTTTCTTT. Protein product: CASSSTRPTSEAFF. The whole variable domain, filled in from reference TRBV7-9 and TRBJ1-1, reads DTGVSQNPRHKITKRGQNVTFRCDPISEHNRLYWYRQTLGQGPEFLTYFQNEAQLEKSRLLSDRFSAERPKGSFSTLEIQRTEQGDSAMYLCASSSTRPTSEAFFGQGTRLTVV.

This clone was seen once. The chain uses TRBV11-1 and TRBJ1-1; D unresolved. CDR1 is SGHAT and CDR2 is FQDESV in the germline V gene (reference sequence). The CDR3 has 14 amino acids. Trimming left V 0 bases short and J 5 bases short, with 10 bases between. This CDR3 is CASSLAGKRTEAFF. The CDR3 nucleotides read TGTGCCAGCAGCTTAGCGGGTAAGAGGACTGAAGCTTTCTTT.

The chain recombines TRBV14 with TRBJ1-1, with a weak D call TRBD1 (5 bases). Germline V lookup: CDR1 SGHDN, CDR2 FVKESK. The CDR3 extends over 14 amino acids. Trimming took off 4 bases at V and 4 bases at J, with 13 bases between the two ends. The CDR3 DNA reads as TGTGCCAGCAGCCGACAGACTGCCAGCACTGAAGCTTTCTTT. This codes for CASSRQTASTEAFF.

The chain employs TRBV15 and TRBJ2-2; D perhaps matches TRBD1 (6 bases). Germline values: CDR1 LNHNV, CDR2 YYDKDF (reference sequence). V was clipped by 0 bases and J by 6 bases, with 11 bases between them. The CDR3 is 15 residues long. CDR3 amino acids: CATSRDRGGSGELFF. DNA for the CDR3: TGTGCCACCAGCAGAGATCGTGGGGGCTCCGGGGAGCTGTTTTTT.

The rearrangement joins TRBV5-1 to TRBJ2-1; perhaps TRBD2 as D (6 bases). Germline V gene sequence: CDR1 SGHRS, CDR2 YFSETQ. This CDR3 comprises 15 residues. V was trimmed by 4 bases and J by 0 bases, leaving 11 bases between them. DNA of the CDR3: TGCGCCAGCAGCGATCTAGCGCGCTCCTACAATGAGCAGTTCTTC. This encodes CASSDLARSYNEQFF.

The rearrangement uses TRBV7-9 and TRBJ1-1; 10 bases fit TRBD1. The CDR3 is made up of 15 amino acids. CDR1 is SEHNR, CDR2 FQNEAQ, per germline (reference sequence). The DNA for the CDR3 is TGTGGCACCCGTCCTGGGACAGGGGATACCCCTGAAGCTTTCTTT. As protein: CGTRPGTGDTPEAFF.

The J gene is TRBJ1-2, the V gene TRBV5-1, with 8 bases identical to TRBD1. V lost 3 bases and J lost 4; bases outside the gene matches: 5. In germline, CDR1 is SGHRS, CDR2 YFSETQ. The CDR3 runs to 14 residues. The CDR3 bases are TGCGCCAGCAGCTCTGGACAGGGCGGCTATGGCTACACCTTC. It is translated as CASSSGQGGYGYTF.

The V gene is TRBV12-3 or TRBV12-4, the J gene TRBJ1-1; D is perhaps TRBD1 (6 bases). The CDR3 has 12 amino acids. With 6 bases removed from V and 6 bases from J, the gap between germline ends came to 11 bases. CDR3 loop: CASSQTGAEAFF. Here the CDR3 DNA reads TGTGCCAGCAGCCAGACAGGAGCTGAAGCTTTCTTT.

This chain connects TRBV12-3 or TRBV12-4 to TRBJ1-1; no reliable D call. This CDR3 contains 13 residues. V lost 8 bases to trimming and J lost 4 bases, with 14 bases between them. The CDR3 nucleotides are TGTGCCAGCCAGCGTCGGTTAGCCACTGAAGCTTTCTTT. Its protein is CASQRRLATEAFF.

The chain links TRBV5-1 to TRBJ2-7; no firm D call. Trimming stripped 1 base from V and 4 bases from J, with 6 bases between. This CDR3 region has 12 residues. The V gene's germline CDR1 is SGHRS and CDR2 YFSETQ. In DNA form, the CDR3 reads TGCGCCAGCAGCTTGTTCGGGTACGAGCAGTACTTC. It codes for CASSLFGYEQYF.

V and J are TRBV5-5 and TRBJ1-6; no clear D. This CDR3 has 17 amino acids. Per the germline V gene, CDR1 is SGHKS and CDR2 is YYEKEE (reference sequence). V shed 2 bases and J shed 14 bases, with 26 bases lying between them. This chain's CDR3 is CASSFYGSSRSDFTLHF. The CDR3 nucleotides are TGTGCCAGCAGCTTTTATGGCAGTTCACGCTCAGACTTCACCCTCCACTTT. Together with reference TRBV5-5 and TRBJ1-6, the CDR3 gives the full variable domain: DAGVTQSPTHLIKTRGQQVTLRCSPISGHKSVSWYQQVLGQGPQFIFQYYEKEERGRGNFPDRFSARQFPNYSSELNVNALLLGDSALYLCASSFYGSSRSDFTLHFGNGTRLTVT.

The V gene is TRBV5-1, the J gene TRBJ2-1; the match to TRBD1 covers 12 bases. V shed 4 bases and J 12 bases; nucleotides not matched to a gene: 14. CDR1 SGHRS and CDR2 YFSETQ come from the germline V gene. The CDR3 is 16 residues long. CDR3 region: CASSTQTGTGGGRQFF. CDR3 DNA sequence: TGCGCCAGCAGCACTCAAACCGGGACAGGGGGCGGACGGCAGTTCTTC.

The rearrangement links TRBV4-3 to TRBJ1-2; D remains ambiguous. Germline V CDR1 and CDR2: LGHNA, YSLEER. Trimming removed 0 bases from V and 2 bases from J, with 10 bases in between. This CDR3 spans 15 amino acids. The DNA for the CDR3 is TGCGCCAGCAGCCAAGATCACGTAGGGAACTATGGCTACACCTTC. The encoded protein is CASSQDHVGNYGYTF.

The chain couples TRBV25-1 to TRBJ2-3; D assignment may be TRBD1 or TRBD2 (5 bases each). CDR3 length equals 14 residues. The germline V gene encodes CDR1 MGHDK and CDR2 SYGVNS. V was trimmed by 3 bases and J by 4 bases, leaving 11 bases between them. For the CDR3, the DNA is TGTGCCAGCAGTGAGGGCAGAGGGGCAGATACGCAGTATTTT. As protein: CASSEGRGADTQYF.

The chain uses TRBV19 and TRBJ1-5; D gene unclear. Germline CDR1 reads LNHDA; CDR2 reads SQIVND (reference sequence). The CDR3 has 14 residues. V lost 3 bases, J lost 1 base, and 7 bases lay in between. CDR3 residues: CASSIRPSNQPQHF. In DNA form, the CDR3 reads TGTGCCAGTAGTATTCGGCCGAGCAATCAGCCCCAGCATTTT.

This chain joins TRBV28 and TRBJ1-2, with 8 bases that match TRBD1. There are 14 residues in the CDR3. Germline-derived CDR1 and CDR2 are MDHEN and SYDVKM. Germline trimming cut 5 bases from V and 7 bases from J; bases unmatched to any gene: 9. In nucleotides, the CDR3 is TGTGCCAGCAGTGTCCGCTTCCAGGGGGCTGGCTACACCTTC. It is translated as CASSVRFQGAGYTF.

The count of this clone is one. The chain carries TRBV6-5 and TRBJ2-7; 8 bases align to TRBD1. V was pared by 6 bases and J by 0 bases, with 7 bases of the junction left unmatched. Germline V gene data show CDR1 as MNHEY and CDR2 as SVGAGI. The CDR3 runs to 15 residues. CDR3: CASRMTGASSYEQYF. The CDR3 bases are TGTGCCAGCAGGATGACAGGGGCCAGCTCCTACGAGCAGTACTTC.